This entry lists 28 T cell receptor beta chains sequenced from one sample in a study of Ad26.COV2.S vaccination and SARS-CoV-2 variants. This table comes from immunoSEQ multiplex PCR, and its TCRdb copy is limited to in-frame clones, with some not included. The profile covers some 350,000 clones, with about nine tenths appearing a single time and about 5.4% taken by the ten largest. Treatment meaning: some 20 received Ad26.COV2.S at low or high dose, single or two shots; several received placebo; per-sample allocation not given. Samples analyzed were those drawn on day 63 after the first vaccine or placebo injection. Sequencing used peripheral blood, obtained in a trial of Ad26.COV2.S vaccine versus placebo. These receptors were collected from a person aged 18-60 years who received the Ad26.COV2.S COVID-19 vaccine or a placebo.

This chain joins TRBV3-1 (or the pseudogene TRBV3-2) and TRBJ1-1; 7 bases line up with TRBD1. J was trimmed by 0 bases and V by 1 base; bases with no gene match: 8. CDR3 size: 17 residues. Germline V gene sequence: CDR1 LGHDT, CDR2 YNNKEL (reference sequence). The DNA of the CDR3 is TGTGCCAGCAGCCAAGGGACCGAGGGACAGTTGAACACTGAAGCTTTCTTT. It is translated as CASSQGTEGQLNTEAFF.

The chain has TRBV4-1 and TRBJ2-3; no clear D. The V gene lost 2 bases and the J gene lost 0 bases, with 3 bases spanning the gap. This CDR3 contains 13 residues. The V gene's germline CDR1 is MGHRA and CDR2 YSYEKL. CDR3 amino acids: CASSQPSTDTQYF. The CDR3 DNA follows: TGCGCCAGCAGCCAACCAAGCACAGATACGCAGTATTTT.

The CDR3 nucleotides are TGCGCCAGCAGTGCGCTCTCCGGACAGGGGTCCCCAGATACGCAGTATTTT. Protein sequence: CASSALSGQGSPDTQYF. This sequence joins TRBV10-1 and TRBJ2-3, with TRBD1 identical over 9 bases. V gave up 4 bases and J gave up 4 bases; unmatched junction bases: 12. The CDR3 is made up of 17 amino acids. Germline V gene lookup returns CDR1 WNHNN and CDR2 SYGVQD (reference sequence).

The V gene is TRBV7-9, the J gene TRBJ2-7, with 9 bases that match TRBD1. V trimming: 5 bases; J trimming: 2 bases; junction bases outside the gene matches: 7. Germline CDR1 is SEHNR and CDR2 is FQNEAQ (reference sequence). CDR3 length: 15 amino acids. CDR3 sequence: CASSASTGGPYEQYF. Written as DNA, the CDR3 is TGTGCCAGCAGCGCCAGCACAGGGGGCCCCTACGAGCAGTACTTC.

The rearrangement joins TRBV18 to TRBJ1-2, with a weak D call TRBD1 (5 bases). Between the trimmed V and J ends, which lost 1 base and 6 bases, there was a span of 9 bases. This CDR3 spans 13 amino acids. CDR1 and CDR2 (germline): KGHSH, LQKENI. The CDR3 spells CASSPRMGDGYTF. DNA for the CDR3: TGTGCCAGCTCACCACGGATGGGGGATGGCTACACCTTC.

This chain joins TRBV6-6 and TRBJ1-1; D unclear. Trimming stripped 6 bases from V and 7 bases from J, with 6 bases between. This CDR3 comprises 10 residues. Germline V gene data show CDR1 as MNHNY and CDR2 as SVGAGI (reference sequence). The CDR3 loop is CASSQYEAFF. Written as DNA, the CDR3 is TGTGCCAGCAGCCAATATGAAGCTTTCTTT.

The chain employs TRBV5-6 and TRBJ1-2; the D gene is possibly TRBD1 (5 bases). Between the trimmed V and J ends, which lost 4 bases and 4 bases, there was a span of 17 bases. The CDR3 sequence is 15 residues long. Germline CDR1 reads SGHDT; CDR2 reads YYEEEE. The CDR3 DNA is TGTGCCAGCAGCGTATTCCAGGGACTTACCTATGGCTACACCTTC. This translates into CASSVFQGLTYGYTF.

The V gene is TRBV5-4, the J gene TRBJ1-2; D remains unclear. Germline CDR1 SGHNT, CDR2 YYREEE (reference sequence). With 2 bases removed from V and 2 bases from J, the gap between germline ends came to 7 bases. CDR3 length: 13 residues. CDR3 residues: CASSLRENYGYTF. The CDR3 bases are TGTGCCAGCAGCTTAAGGGAGAACTATGGCTACACCTTC.

This clone was observed a handful of times. The V and J genes are TRBV7-9 and TRBJ1-1; tentative D call: TRBD1 (5 bases). Germline V gives CDR1 SEHNR, CDR2 FQNEAQ (reference sequence). The V end was cut by 7 bases, the J end by 0 bases, with 15 bases between. CDR3 length: 15 residues. CDR3 bases: TGTGCCAGCACCAAGAGGTCGACAGTGAACACTGAAGCTTTCTTT. This encodes CASTKRSTVNTEAFF.

The rearrangement uses TRBV7-3 and TRBJ2-1; D is ambiguous. Between the trimmed V and J ends, which lost 2 bases and 4 bases, there was a span of 9 bases. The CDR3 covers 14 residues. Germline V lookup: CDR1 SGHTA, CDR2 FQGTGA. Here the CDR3 reads CASSLEGPYNEQFF. The CDR3 DNA is TGTGCCAGCAGCTTAGAAGGGCCATACAATGAGCAGTTCTTC.

This chain connects TRBV6-6 to TRBJ1-5; D is possibly TRBD1 (5 bases). The CDR3 runs to 14 residues. The ends were cut back, 7 bases at V and 7 bases at J, with 17 bases in the middle. Germline CDR1 and CDR2: MNHNY and SVGAGI (reference sequence). The CDR3 loop reads CASTQAGVGQPQHF. The CDR3 DNA reads TGTGCCAGCACTCAGGCGGGGGTCGGGCAGCCCCAGCATTTT.

The chain employs TRBV9 and TRBJ2-1; possible D gene TRBD2, 5 bases. Germline values: CDR1 SGDLS, CDR2 YYNGEE. The length of the CDR3 is 13 residues. V was clipped by 2 bases and J by 5 bases, with 8 bases between them. In nucleotides, the CDR3 is TGTGCCAGCAGCGTCGGACTCAACAATGAGCAGTTCTTC. Translated: CASSVGLNNEQFF.

V gene TRBV10-3 combines with J gene TRBJ2-7; possibly TRBD1 for D (7 bases). The germline gives CDR1 ENHRY, CDR2 SYGVKD. V gave up 4 bases and J gave up 3 bases, with 13 bases separating them. The CDR3 extends over 14 amino acids. CDR3 loop: CAISVYRGLYEQYF. In nucleotides, the CDR3 is TGTGCCATCAGTGTTTACAGGGGACTCTACGAGCAGTACTTC.

The CDR3 DNA reads as TGTGCCAGCTCCACCGGGTCAGGGGACCTCAACTATGGCTACACCTTC. As protein: CASSTGSGDLNYGYTF. J is TRBJ1-2 and V is TRBV18, with a weak D call TRBD1 (6 bases). The CDR3 runs to 16 residues. Germline assignment: CDR1 KGHSH and CDR2 LQKENI. Trimming shortened V by 6 bases and J by 2 bases, and 19 bases separated the two germline ends.

As to this clone: Other DNA sequences within the sample encode an identical CDR3. The V gene is TRBV11-2, the J gene TRBJ2-5; D remains ambiguous. CDR3 length: 11 residues. V was trimmed by 1 base and J by 5 bases, leaving 2 bases between them. Germline CDR1 reads SGHAT; CDR2 reads FQNNGV. The CDR3 region is CASSLGETQYF. CDR3 in DNA: TGTGCCAGCAGCTTAGGGGAGACCCAGTACTTC.

The genes are TRBV12-3 or TRBV12-4 and TRBJ2-7; D is undetermined. This CDR3 region has 13 residues. V gave up 2 bases and J gave up 6 bases, with 11 bases separating them. The CDR3 sequence is CASSLLGIGEQYV. For the CDR3, the DNA is TGTGCCAGCAGTTTATTGGGGATAGGCGAGCAGTACGTC.

The V call is TRBV28, the J call TRBJ2-1, with 8 positions matching TRBD1. V shed 5 bases and J 9 bases; nucleotides not matched to a gene: 9. Germline CDR1 reads MDHEN; CDR2 reads SYDVKM. This CDR3 region has 14 residues. The CDR3, as DNA: TGTGCCAGCAGTCTGGGGGACAGGTTTGTTGAGCAGTTCTTC. It is translated as CASSLGDRFVEQFF.

The J gene is TRBJ2-3, the V gene TRBV19, with a weak D call TRBD2 (6 bases). From germline, CDR1 is LNHDA and CDR2 SQIVND (reference sequence). V was clipped by 9 bases and J by 10 bases, with 23 bases between them. This CDR3 region has 14 residues. CDR3 nucleotides: TGTGCCAGCGGGACTGGTGGAAGTTCATACGCGCAGTATTTT. It yields the protein CASGTGGSSYAQYF.

DNA of the CDR3: TGTGCCAGCAGCGAAGCGGGACAGCCCAATCAGCCCCAGCATTTT. It is translated as CASSEAGQPNQPQHF. This sequence joins TRBV9 and TRBJ1-5, with TRBD1 identical over 7 bases. The CDR3 loop spans 15 amino acids. Germline CDR1 reads SGDLS; CDR2 reads YYNGEE. With V trimmed by 3 bases and J by 3 bases, 6 bases remained unmatched.

The V and J genes are TRBV6-6 and TRBJ1-1; tentatively, D is TRBD1 (5 bases). V was trimmed by 0 bases and J by 1 base, leaving 12 bases between them. Germline CDR1 and CDR2: MNHNY and SVGAGI (reference sequence). The CDR3 totals 16 residues. The CDR3 DNA follows: TGTGCCAGCAGTTACTCAAGGATGGGGCAGAACACTGAAGCTTTCTTT. This translates into CASSYSRMGQNTEAFF.

The chain joins TRBV10-1 to TRBJ2-7, with 12 bases lining up with TRBD2. This CDR3 has 15 amino acids. Germline V gives CDR1 WNHNN, CDR2 SYGVQD (reference sequence). Trimming cost V 6 bases and J 2 bases; bases outside gene matches: 5. CDR3 loop: CASSRGLAGTYEQYF. CDR3 nucleotides: TGCGCCAGCAGCAGAGGACTAGCGGGGACCTACGAGCAGTACTTC.

The table lists this clone with a few counts. J is TRBJ1-4 and V is TRBV7-9, with no clear D. The germline gives CDR1 SEHNR, CDR2 FQNEAQ (reference sequence). Deletions cut 5 bases from V and 8 bases from J, with 6 bases between. The CDR3 runs to 11 residues. The CDR3 protein is CASSPQEKLFF. CDR3 nucleotide sequence: TGTGCCAGCAGCCCACAGGAAAAACTGTTTTTT. Full variable domain (remainder filled in from reference TRBV7-9 and TRBJ1-4): DTGVSQNPRHKITKRGQNVTFRCDPISEHNRLYWYRQTLGQGPEFLTYFQNEAQLEKSRLLSDRFSAERPKGSFSTLEIQRTEQGDSAMYLCASSPQEKLFFGSGTQLSVL.

The rearrangement uses TRBV2 and TRBJ2-5; tentative D call: TRBD1 (6 bases). Germline lookup yields CDR1 SNHLY and CDR2 FYNNEI. With 6 bases removed from V and 3 bases from J, the gap between germline ends came to 11 bases. The CDR3 extends over 13 amino acids. The CDR3 spells CASSDRLKETQYF. The DNA for the CDR3 is TGTGCCAGCAGCGACAGGTTAAAAGAGACCCAGTACTTC.

Only one count was recorded for this clone. J is TRBJ1-1 and V is TRBV19; 7 bases are a match to TRBD1. This CDR3 spans 15 amino acids. With V trimmed by 7 bases and J by 6 bases, 14 bases remained unmatched. CDR1 and CDR2 (germline): LNHDA, SQIVND (reference sequence). The CDR3 coding sequence is TGTGCCAGTACCATGCCAAGGGCAGGGGGACCTGAAGCTTTCTTT. It specifies CASTMPRAGGPEAFF.

This chain links TRBV4-2 with TRBJ1-5, with 11 bases lining up with TRBD1. The CDR3 contains 20 residues. The germline V gene has CDR1 LGHNA and CDR2 YNFKEQ. J was trimmed by 1 base and V by 1 base; bases with no gene match: 12. The CDR3 DNA reads TGTGCCAGCAGCCAAGGCGCCGGGACAGGGGGTATGGCGAGCAATCAGCCCCAGCATTTT. Its translation: CASSQGAGTGGMASNQPQHF.

The V and J genes are TRBV29-1 and TRBJ1-3; D unresolved. This CDR3 comprises 13 residues. The ends were cut back, 6 bases at V and 4 bases at J, with 13 bases in the middle. Per the germline V gene, CDR1 is SQVTM and CDR2 is ANQGSEA. CDR3 sequence: CSVRGLIGNTIYF. Written as DNA, the CDR3 is TGCAGCGTCCGAGGACTGATAGGAAACACCATATATTTT.

This chain links TRBV29-1 with TRBJ2-1; TRBD1 agrees at 10 bases. The CDR3 is 16 amino acids. J was trimmed by 2 bases and V by 7 bases; bases with no gene match: 11. Germline V gene data show CDR1 as SQVTM and CDR2 as ANQGSEA. CDR3 coding DNA: TGCAGCGGGTACGACAGGGGGCGCGTCGCCTACAATGAGCAGTTCTTC. This gives the protein CSGYDRGRVAYNEQFF.

The chain links TRBV6-6 to TRBJ2-2, with 11 bases fitting TRBD2. CDR3 length: 15 amino acids. Germline CDR1 reads MNHNY; CDR2 reads SVGAGI (reference sequence). V lost 8 bases to trimming and J lost 6 bases; unmatched junction nucleotides: 8. This chain's CDR3 is CASVTGTSGPGELFF. Here the CDR3 DNA reads TGTGCCAGCGTAACCGGGACTAGCGGTCCCGGGGAGCTGTTTTTT.